This T cell receptor beta chain was identified in a study of T cells after yellow fever vaccination. Notes on the study in general: Abundant clonotypes (contaminants from the bulk population) could be present in FACS-sorted repertoires. Post-booster samples contained most primary-vaccination clones (around 95% CD4, around 88% CD8).

On this clonotype: Its antigen remains unknown.

CDR3 size: 14 residues. Germline lookup yields CDR1 SGHVS and CDR2 FQNEAQ. V was pared by 5 bases and J by 2 bases, with 13 bases between. 5'RACE template switching added a universal primer site and UMIs to TCR cDNA. A single record per CDR3 protein comes from TCRdb applying MiXCR to the 5' RACE reads. The sample yields under 100,000 distinct CDR3 sequences, roughly 5.2% seen once. This chain connects TRBV7-8 to TRBJ2-7; D gene unclear. The sample in question was CD8+ T cells sorted from PBMCs, obtained 10 days after the yellow fever booster vaccination. The receptor was derived from a young man who received the YFV17D yellow fever vaccine. CDR3 in amino acids: CASSPWVGAYEQYF. CDR3 sequence (DNA): TGTGCCAGCAGCCCGTGGGTGGGTGCCTACGAGCAGTACTTC.